A single T cell receptor (beta chain) is shown here with its context. Amplified TCR beta CDR3 regions came from RNA transcripts. An initial round of RT-PCR targeting the TCR CDR3 relied on the HTBI primer set. TCRdb re-derived calls from the multiplex PCR reads in MiXCR, one entry per CDR3 protein. In the table there are some 210,000 distinct CDR3 sequences, about a sixth of which are singletons. This sample was included in a study of T cells in Graves' hyperthyroidism and ophthalmopathy. Trimming left V 3 bases short and J 5 bases short, with 17 bases between. The germline V gene encodes CDR1 DFQATT and CDR2 SNEGSKA (reference sequence). This CDR3 has 14 amino acids.

Sequenced material: blood. The TCR originated in a man aged 50 or older with Graves' hyperthyroidism. J is TRBJ2-7 and V is TRBV20-1; D perhaps matches TRBD2 (5 bases). The CDR3 here is CSARGSESLDEQYF. Written as DNA, the CDR3 is TGCAGTGCTAGGGGTAGCGAGAGTTTGGACGAGCAGTACTTC.